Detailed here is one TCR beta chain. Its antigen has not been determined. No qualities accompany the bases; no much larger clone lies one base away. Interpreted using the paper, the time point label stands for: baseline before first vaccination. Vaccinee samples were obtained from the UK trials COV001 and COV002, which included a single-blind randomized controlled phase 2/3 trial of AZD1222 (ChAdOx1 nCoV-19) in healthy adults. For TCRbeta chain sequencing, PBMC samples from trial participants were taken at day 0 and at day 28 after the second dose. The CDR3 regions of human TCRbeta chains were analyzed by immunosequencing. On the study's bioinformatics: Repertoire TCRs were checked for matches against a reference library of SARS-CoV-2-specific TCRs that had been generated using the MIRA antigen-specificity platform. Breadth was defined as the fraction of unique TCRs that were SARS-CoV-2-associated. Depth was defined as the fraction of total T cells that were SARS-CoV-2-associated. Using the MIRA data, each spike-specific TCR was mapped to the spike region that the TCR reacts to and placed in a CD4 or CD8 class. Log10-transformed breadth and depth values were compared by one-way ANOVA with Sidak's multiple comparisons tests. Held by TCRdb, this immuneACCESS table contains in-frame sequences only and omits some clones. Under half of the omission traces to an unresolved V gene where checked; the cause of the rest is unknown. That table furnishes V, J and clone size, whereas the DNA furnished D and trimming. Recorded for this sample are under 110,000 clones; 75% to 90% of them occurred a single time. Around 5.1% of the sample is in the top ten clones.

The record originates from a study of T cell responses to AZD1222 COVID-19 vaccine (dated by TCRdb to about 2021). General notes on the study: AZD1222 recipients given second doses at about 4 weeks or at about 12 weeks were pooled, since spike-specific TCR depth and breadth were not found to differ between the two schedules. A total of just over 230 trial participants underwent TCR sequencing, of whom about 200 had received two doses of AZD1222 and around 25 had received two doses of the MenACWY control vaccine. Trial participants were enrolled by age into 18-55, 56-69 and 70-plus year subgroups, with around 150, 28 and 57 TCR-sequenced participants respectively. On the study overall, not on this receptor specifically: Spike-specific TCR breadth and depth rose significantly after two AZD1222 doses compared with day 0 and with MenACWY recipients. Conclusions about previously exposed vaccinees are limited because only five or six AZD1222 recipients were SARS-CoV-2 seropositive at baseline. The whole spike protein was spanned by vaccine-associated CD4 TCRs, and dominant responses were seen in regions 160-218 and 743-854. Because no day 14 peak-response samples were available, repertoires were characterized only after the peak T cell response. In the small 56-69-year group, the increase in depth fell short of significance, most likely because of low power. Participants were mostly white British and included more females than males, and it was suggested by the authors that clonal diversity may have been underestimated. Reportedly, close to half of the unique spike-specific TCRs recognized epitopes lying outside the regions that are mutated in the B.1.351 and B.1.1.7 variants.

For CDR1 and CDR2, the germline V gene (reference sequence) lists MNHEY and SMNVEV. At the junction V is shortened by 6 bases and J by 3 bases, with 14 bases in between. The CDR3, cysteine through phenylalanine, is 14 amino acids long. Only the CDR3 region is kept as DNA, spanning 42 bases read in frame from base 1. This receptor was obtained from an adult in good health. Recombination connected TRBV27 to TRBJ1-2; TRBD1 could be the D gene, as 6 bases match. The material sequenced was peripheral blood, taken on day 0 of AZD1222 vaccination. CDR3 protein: CASSYRANYYGYTF. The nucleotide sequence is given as TGTGCCAGCAGCTACAGGGCGAACTACTATGGCTACACCTTC.